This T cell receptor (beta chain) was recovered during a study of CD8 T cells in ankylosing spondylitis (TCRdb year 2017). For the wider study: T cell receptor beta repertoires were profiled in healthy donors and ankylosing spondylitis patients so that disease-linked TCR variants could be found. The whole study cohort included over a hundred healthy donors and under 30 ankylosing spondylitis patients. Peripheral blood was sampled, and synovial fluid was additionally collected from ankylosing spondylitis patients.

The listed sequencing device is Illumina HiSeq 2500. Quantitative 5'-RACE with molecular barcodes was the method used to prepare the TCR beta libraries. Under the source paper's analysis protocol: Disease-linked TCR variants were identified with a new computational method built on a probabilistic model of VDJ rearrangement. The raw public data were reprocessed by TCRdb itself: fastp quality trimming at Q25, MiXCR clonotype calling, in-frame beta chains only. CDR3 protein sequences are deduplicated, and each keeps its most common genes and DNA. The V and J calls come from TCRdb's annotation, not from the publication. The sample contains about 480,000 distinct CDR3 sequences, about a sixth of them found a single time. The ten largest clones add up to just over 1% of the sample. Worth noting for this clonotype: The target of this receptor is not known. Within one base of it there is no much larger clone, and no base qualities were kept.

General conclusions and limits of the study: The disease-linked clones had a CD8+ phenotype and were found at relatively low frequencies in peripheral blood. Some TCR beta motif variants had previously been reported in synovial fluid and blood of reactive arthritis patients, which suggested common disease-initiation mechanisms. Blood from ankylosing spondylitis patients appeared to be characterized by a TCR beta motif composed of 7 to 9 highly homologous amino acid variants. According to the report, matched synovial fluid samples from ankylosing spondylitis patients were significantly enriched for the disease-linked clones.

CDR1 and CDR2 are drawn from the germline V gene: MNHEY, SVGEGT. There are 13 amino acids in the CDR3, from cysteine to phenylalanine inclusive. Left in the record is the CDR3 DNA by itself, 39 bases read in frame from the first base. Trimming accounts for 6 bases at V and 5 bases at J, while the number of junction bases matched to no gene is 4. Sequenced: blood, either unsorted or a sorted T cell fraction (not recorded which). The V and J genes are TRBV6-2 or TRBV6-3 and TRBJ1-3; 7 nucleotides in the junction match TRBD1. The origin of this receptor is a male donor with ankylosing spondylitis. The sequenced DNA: TGTGCCAGCAGCGGAGGGGGCCGAAACACCATATATTTT. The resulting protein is CASSGGGRNTIYF.